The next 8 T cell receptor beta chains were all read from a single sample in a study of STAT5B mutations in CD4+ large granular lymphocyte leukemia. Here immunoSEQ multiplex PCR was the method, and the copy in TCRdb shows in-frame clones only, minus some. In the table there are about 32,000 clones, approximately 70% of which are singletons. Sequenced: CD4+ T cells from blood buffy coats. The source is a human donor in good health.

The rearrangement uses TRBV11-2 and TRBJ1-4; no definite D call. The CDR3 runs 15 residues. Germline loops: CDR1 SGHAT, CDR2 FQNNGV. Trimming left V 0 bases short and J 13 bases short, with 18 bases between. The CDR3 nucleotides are TGTGCCAGCAGCTTAGACCCCCTTGGAACCGGCGGACTGTTTTTT. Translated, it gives CASSLDPLGTGGLFF. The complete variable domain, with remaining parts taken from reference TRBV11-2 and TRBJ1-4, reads EAGVAQSPRYKIIEKRQSVAFWCNPISGHATLYWYQQILGQGPKLLIQFQNNGVVDDSQLPKDRFSAERLKGVDSTLKIQPAKLEDSAVYLCASSLDPLGTGGLFFGSGTQLSVL.

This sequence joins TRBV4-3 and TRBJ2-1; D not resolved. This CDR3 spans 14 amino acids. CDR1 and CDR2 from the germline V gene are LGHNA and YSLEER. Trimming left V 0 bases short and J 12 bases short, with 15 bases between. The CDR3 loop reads CASSQDLSRPGQFF. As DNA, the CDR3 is TGCGCCAGCAGCCAAGATTTGAGCAGACCTGGGCAGTTCTTC.

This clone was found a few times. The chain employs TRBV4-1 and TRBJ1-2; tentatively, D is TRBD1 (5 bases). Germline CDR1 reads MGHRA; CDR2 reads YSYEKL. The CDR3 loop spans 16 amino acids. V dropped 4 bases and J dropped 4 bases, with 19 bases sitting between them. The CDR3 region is CASSPGGNRRIYGYTF. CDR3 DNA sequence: TGCGCCAGCAGCCCAGGCGGGAACAGGAGAATCTATGGCTACACCTTC.

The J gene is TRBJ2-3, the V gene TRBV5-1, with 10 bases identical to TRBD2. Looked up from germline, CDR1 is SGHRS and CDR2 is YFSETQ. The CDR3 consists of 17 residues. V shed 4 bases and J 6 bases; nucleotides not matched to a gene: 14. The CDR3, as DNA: TGCGCCAGCAGCCCGACCTTAGCGGGGGGTACCACGGATACGCAGTATTTT. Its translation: CASSPTLAGGTTDTQYF.

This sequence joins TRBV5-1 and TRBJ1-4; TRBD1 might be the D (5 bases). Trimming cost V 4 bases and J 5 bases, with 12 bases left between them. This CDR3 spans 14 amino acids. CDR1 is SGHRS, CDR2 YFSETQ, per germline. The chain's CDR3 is CASSLRGTNEKLFF. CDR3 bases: TGCGCCAGCAGCCTTCGGGGGACCAATGAAAAACTGTTTTTT.

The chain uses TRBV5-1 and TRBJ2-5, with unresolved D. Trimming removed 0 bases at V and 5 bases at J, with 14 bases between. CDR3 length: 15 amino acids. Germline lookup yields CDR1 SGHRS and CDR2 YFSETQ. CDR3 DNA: TGCGCCAGCAGCTTGGATACTGGACGAACGGAGACCCAGTACTTC. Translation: CASSLDTGRTETQYF. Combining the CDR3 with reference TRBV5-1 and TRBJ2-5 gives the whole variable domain KAGVTQTPRYLIKTRGQQVTLSCSPISGHRSVSWYQQTPGQGLQFLFEYFSETQRNKGNFPGRFSGRQFSNSRSEMNVSTLELGDSALYLCASSLDTGRTETQYFGPGTRLLVL.

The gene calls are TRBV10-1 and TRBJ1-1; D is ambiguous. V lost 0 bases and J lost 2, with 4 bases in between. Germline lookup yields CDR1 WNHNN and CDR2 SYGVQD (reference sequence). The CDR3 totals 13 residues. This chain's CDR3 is CASSESINTEAFF. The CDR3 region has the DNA TGCGCCAGCAGTGAGTCGATAAACACTGAAGCTTTCTTT.

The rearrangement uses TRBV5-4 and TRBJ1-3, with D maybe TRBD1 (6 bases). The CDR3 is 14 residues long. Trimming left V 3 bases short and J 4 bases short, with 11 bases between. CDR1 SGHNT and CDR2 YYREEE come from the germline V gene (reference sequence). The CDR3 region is CASSYTGRGNTIYF. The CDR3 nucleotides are TGTGCCAGCAGCTACACAGGGAGAGGAAACACCATATATTTT. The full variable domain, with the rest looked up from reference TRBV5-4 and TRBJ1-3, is ETGVTQSPTHLIKTRGQQVTLRCSSQSGHNTVSWYQQALGQGPQFIFQYYREEENGRGNFPPRFSGLQFPNYSSELNVNALELDDSALYLCASSYTGRGNTIYFGEGSWLTVV.